The 2 T cell receptor beta chains listed next were all sequenced from one sample in a study of vaccination effects on CD4 cells after COVID-19. These receptors have no identified antigens. Cultured cells yielded isolated CD4+ T cells after less than 11 days. The individual was infected with SARS-CoV-2 between March and December 2020, as confirmed by PCR. Participants were given two doses of BNT162b2 or mRNA-1273 vaccine. Data came from immunoSEQ multiplex PCR; TCRdb stores just in-frame clones and leaves some out. In the table there are approximately 30,000 clones, roughly four fifths of which are singletons. Sequenced here: CD4+ T cells from PBMCs cultured without peptide, sampled after COVID-19 vaccination. These receptor sequences come from a human donor who had a prior SARS-CoV-2 infection.

This chain links TRBV7-2 with TRBJ2-2, with 8 bases fitting TRBD2. Germline CDR1 reads SGHTA; CDR2 reads FQGNSA. V trimming: 5 bases; J trimming: 7 bases; junction bases outside the gene matches: 6. The CDR3 runs 14 residues. CDR3: CASSPTSANGELFF. The CDR3, as DNA: TGTGCCAGCAGCCCGACTAGCGCTAACGGGGAGCTGTTTTTT.

CDR3 amino acids: CASSPGLAGQETQYF. The DNA for the CDR3 is TGTGCCAGCAGCCCCGGACTAGCGGGTCAAGAGACCCAGTACTTC. This chain connects TRBV3-1 (or the pseudogene TRBV3-2) to TRBJ2-5, with 11 bases fitting TRBD2. The CDR3 totals 15 residues. The junction had 3 bases not matched to a gene; V was cut back by 4 bases and J by 2 bases. Germline values: CDR1 LGHDT, CDR2 YNNKEL (reference sequence).